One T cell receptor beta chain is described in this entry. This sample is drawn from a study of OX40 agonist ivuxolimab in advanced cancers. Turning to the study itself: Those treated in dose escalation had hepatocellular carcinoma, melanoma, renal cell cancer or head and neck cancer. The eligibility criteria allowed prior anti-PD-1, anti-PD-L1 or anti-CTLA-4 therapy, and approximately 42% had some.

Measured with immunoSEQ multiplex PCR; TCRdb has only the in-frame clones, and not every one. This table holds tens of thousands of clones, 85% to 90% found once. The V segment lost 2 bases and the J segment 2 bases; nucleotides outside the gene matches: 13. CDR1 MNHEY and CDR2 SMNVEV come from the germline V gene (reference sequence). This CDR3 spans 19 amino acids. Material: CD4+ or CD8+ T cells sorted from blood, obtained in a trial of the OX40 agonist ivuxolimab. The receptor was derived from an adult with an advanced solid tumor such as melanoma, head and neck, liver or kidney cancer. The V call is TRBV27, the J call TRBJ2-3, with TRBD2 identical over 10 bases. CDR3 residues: CASSLKGLAGVEDTDTQYF. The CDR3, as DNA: TGTGCCAGCAGTTTAAAGGGGCTAGCGGGAGTGGAGGACACAGATACGCAGTATTTT.